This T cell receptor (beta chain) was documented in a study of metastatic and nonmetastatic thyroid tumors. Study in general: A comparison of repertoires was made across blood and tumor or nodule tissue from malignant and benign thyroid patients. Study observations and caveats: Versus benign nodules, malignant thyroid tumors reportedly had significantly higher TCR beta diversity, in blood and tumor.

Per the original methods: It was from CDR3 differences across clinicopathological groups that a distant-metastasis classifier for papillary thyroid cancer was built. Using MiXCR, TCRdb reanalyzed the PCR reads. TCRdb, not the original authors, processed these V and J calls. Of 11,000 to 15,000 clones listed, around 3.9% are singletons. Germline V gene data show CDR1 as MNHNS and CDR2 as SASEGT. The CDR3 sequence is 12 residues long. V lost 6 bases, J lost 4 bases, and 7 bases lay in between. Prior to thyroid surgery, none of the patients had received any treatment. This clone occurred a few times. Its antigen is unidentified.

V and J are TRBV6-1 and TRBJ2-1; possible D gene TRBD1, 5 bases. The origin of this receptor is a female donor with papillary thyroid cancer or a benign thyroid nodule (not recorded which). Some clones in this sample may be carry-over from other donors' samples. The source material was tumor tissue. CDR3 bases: TGTGCCAGCAGCCCAGGGTACAATGAGCAGTTCTTC. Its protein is CASSPGYNEQFF.